A selection of T cell receptor beta chains follows, all from one sample in a study of blood T cell repertoires in COVID-19. Assay: immunoSEQ multiplex PCR; the TCRdb copy retains only in-frame clones and omits some. The sample records about 64,000 clones, approximately 80% being singletons. Sequencing used peripheral blood. These TCRs come from a man older than 75 with acute or convalescent COVID-19. CDR3s include the opening cysteine and the closing phenylalanine or tryptophan. A D gene is named only where the DNA matches it firmly. Not every row has a clone size; where given, it reads once, few, many or a size class.

d_call: TRBD1; v_call: TRBV7-9; j_call: TRBJ2-3; clone_size: .; cdr3_aa: CASRYDRDADTQYF; cdr3_nt: TGTGCCAGCAGATACGACAGGGACGCAGATACGCAGTATTTT
d_call: TRBD2; v_call: TRBV5-1; j_call: TRBJ2-3; clone_size: .; cdr3_aa: CASSPRTSGGTDTQYF; cdr3_nt: TGCGCCAGCAGCCCCCGGACTAGCGGGGGCACAGATACGCAGTATTTT
d_call: .; v_call: TRBV6-6; j_call: TRBJ1-5; clone_size: .; cdr3_aa: CASSYSTSYSNQPQHF; cdr3_nt: TGTGCCAGCAGTTACTCGACAAGCTATAGCAATCAGCCCCAGCATTTT
d_call: .; v_call: TRBV21-1; j_call: TRBJ1-1; clone_size: once; cdr3_aa: CAPKGRQGTGVDTEAFF; cdr3_nt: TGTGCCCCCAAGGGGAGACAGGGGACCGGCGTGGACACTGAAGCTTTCTTT
d_call: TRBD2; v_call: TRBV23-1; j_call: TRBJ2-1; clone_size: .; cdr3_aa: CASSQSKEQPPGLAGAYNEQFF; cdr3_nt: TGCGCCAGCAGTCAATCAAAAGAACAGCCACCGGGACTAGCGGGGGCTTACAATGAGCAGTTCTTC
d_call: TRBD2; v_call: TRBV27; j_call: TRBJ2-1; clone_size: .; cdr3_aa: CASSLRGGGAIGNEQFF; cdr3_nt: TGTGCCAGCAGTTTAAGGGGCGGGGGGGCTATAGGCAATGAGCAGTTCTTC
d_call: TRBD1; v_call: TRBV10-1; j_call: TRBJ1-1; clone_size: .; cdr3_aa: CASSERGQGAEAFF; cdr3_nt: TGCGCCAGCAGTGAGAGGGGACAGGGAGCTGAAGCTTTCTTT
d_call: TRBD1; v_call: TRBV12-3/TRBV12-4; j_call: TRBJ1-2; clone_size: .; cdr3_aa: CATSPSDRGGYTF; cdr3_nt: TGTGCCACCTCCCCGTCGGACAGGGGTGGCTACACCTTC
d_call: TRBD1; v_call: TRBV5-6; j_call: TRBJ1-4; clone_size: .; cdr3_aa: CASSRGQGAEKLFF; cdr3_nt: TGTGCCAGCAGCAGGGGACAGGGAGCTGAAAAACTGTTTTTT
d_call: .; v_call: TRBV9; j_call: TRBJ2-2; clone_size: .; cdr3_aa: CASSVSEAPGELFF; cdr3_nt: TGTGCCAGCAGCGTGAGCGAGGCCCCCGGGGAGCTGTTTTTT
d_call: TRBD2; v_call: TRBV4-1; j_call: TRBJ2-1; clone_size: .; cdr3_aa: CASSLFLAGSYNEQFF; cdr3_nt: TGCGCCAGCAGCCTTTTCCTAGCGGGGTCTTACAATGAGCAGTTCTTC
d_call: .; v_call: TRBV7-9; j_call: TRBJ1-2; clone_size: .; cdr3_aa: CATGQPYGYTF; cdr3_nt: TGTGCCACCGGACAGCCCTATGGCTACACCTTC
d_call: .; v_call: TRBV19; j_call: TRBJ1-6; clone_size: once; cdr3_aa: CASTDGASSYNSPLHF; cdr3_nt: TGTGCCAGTACCGACGGAGCAAGCTCCTATAATTCACCCCTCCACTTT
d_call: .; v_call: TRBV6-1; j_call: TRBJ1-5; clone_size: .; cdr3_aa: CASSESIITVQPQHF; cdr3_nt: TGTGCCAGCAGTGAGTCGATTATAACGGTACAGCCCCAGCATTTT
d_call: .; v_call: TRBV6-5; j_call: TRBJ1-1; clone_size: .; cdr3_aa: CATKIGGVTEAFF; cdr3_nt: TGTGCCACTAAGATAGGGGGAGTAACTGAAGCTTTCTTT
d_call: .; v_call: TRBV30; j_call: TRBJ2-1; clone_size: once; cdr3_aa: CAWTAQASYNEQFF; cdr3_nt: TGTGCCTGGACCGCACAGGCATCCTACAATGAGCAGTTCTTC
d_call: TRBD1; v_call: TRBV18; j_call: TRBJ1-2; clone_size: .; cdr3_aa: CASSDGQGAKGYTF; cdr3_nt: TGTGCCAGCTCGGACGGACAGGGGGCGAAGGGCTACACCTTC
d_call: .; v_call: TRBV6-5; j_call: TRBJ1-5; clone_size: .; cdr3_aa: CASSRTANQPQHF; cdr3_nt: TGTGCCAGCTCAAGGACAGCTAATCAGCCCCAGCATTTT
d_call: .; v_call: TRBV30; j_call: TRBJ2-3; clone_size: .; cdr3_aa: CAWSVPGLASTDTQYF; cdr3_nt: TGTGCCTGGAGTGTACCGGGATTAGCTAGCACAGATACGCAGTATTTT
d_call: .; v_call: TRBV18; j_call: TRBJ1-2; clone_size: .; cdr3_aa: CASSPQLDGYTF; cdr3_nt: TGTGCCAGCTCACCACAGCTGGATGGCTACACCTTC
d_call: .; v_call: TRBV2; j_call: TRBJ2-5; clone_size: .; cdr3_aa: CASSGIAQETQYF; cdr3_nt: TGTGCCAGCAGTGGGATAGCCCAAGAGACCCAGTACTTC
d_call: TRBD1; v_call: TRBV24-1; j_call: TRBJ2-1; clone_size: .; cdr3_aa: CVTGADRGAYNEQFF; cdr3_nt: TGTGTCACGGGGGCGGACAGGGGGGCCTACAATGAGCAGTTCTTC
d_call: .; v_call: TRBV19; j_call: TRBJ1-4; clone_size: .; cdr3_aa: CASNRNEKLFF; cdr3_nt: TGTGCCAGTAACAGGAATGAAAAACTGTTTTTT
d_call: .; v_call: TRBV3-1/TRBV3-2; j_call: TRBJ1-3; clone_size: .; cdr3_aa: CASSRDTFSGNTIYF; cdr3_nt: TGTGCCAGCAGCCGGGACACCTTCTCTGGAAACACCATATATTTT
d_call: TRBD1; v_call: TRBV18; j_call: TRBJ1-2; clone_size: .; cdr3_aa: CASSPFQGAGDDYGYTF; cdr3_nt: TGTGCCAGCTCACCCTTCCAGGGGGCGGGAGACGACTATGGCTACACCTTC
d_call: TRBD1; v_call: TRBV5-1; j_call: TRBJ2-1; clone_size: .; cdr3_aa: CASSPIPGQGVVEQFF; cdr3_nt: TGCGCCAGCAGTCCAATACCGGGACAGGGGGTTGTTGAGCAGTTCTTC
d_call: TRBD1; v_call: TRBV6-5; j_call: TRBJ1-1; clone_size: .; cdr3_aa: CASSRTGQNTEAFF; cdr3_nt: TGTGCCAGCAGTCGGACAGGGCAAAACACTGAAGCTTTCTTT
d_call: TRBD1; v_call: TRBV4-1; j_call: TRBJ1-2; clone_size: few; cdr3_aa: CASSRGTEINYGYTF; cdr3_nt: TGCGCCAGCAGCCGTGGGACAGAGATTAACTATGGCTACACCTTC